Presented here are 25 T cell receptor beta chains from one specimen sequenced in a study of T cell repertoires in cytomegalovirus infection. MiXCR was run by TCRdb on the reads, yielding one entry per CDR3 protein. The data show fewer than 700,000 distinct CDR3 sequences, 20% to 25% seen once. Sequencing used CD8+ T cells from PBMCs. These receptors were collected from a human donor in good health (CMV status not recorded). Some clones in this sample may be carry-over from other donors' samples.

This clonotype was seen once. The V gene is TRBV12-3 or TRBV12-4, the J gene TRBJ2-7; no definite D call. The CDR3 is made up of 14 amino acids. V dropped 3 bases and J dropped 6 bases, with 15 bases sitting between them. CDR3 loop: CASSFPENPAEQYF. In DNA, the CDR3 is TGTGCCAGCAGTTTCCCAGAGAATCCCGCCGAGCAGTACTTC.

This clonotype was counted between two and nine times. This rearrangement joins TRBV14 to TRBJ1-2; D call uncertain. CDR3 size: 16 residues. Trimming shortened V by 1 base and J by 2 bases, and 14 bases separated the two germline ends. Germline-derived CDR1 and CDR2 are SGHDN and FVKESK. CDR3 sequence (DNA): TGTGCCAGCAGCCAAGGCTTTAGGTCACCGAACTATGGCTACACCTTC. Translated, it gives CASSQGFRSPNYGYTF.

The chain recombines TRBV20-1 with TRBJ1-2, with a tentative D call TRBD1 (6 bases). Trimming shortened V by 0 bases and J by 4 bases, and 12 bases separated the two germline ends. Germline V gives CDR1 DFQATT, CDR2 SNEGSKA (reference sequence). The CDR3 contains 14 residues. The CDR3 loop is CSARDTGPGYGYTF. Written as DNA, the CDR3 is TGCAGTGCTAGAGATACAGGGCCTGGCTATGGCTACACCTTC.

The chain has TRBV11-2 and TRBJ2-5; a possible D gene is TRBD2 (6 bases). The CDR3 runs to 15 residues. Trimming pared 5 bases from V and 5 bases from J, leaving 18 bases between. Germline V lookup: CDR1 SGHAT, CDR2 FQNNGV. In nucleotides, the CDR3 is TGTGCCAGCAGCATCGCGGACGGAGGAGGGGAGACCCAGTACTTC. It specifies CASSIADGGGETQYF.

The J gene is TRBJ2-5, the V gene TRBV7-4; D is possibly TRBD2 (6 bases). V lost 6 bases and J 5 bases, leaving 16 bases between the germline ends. Germline V gene data show CDR1 as SGHVT and CDR2 as SQSDAQ. This CDR3 spans 14 amino acids. The DNA of the CDR3 is TGTGCCAGCAGTCACGGGGGAACTGGCGAGACCCAGTACTTC. Encoded protein: CASSHGGTGETQYF.

V usage is TRBV12-3 or TRBV12-4 and J usage is TRBJ2-7, with D perhaps given as TRBD1 or TRBD2 (5 bases each). The CDR3 spans 14 residues. V lost 6 bases and J lost 4, with 16 bases in between. In DNA form, the CDR3 reads TGTGCCAGCAGCCACCGGGACGCTCAATACGAGCAGTACTTC. Translating gives CASSHRDAQYEQYF.

The chain couples TRBV6-2 or TRBV6-3 to TRBJ2-7; D perhaps matches TRBD1 (5 bases). V was cut by 4 bases and J by 1 base, with 20 bases left in between. The CDR3 runs 17 residues. CDR1 MNHEY and CDR2 SVGEGT come from the germline V gene. The CDR3 bases are TGTGCCAGCAGTTGGACGGACCTCAGGGTAGGATCCTACGAGCAGTACGTC. Translation: CASSWTDLRVGSYEQYV.

This sequence joins TRBV14 and TRBJ1-5, with D unclear. The ends were cut back, 1 base at V and 7 bases at J, with 11 bases in the middle. The CDR3 covers 14 residues. Germline CDR1 is SGHDN and CDR2 is FVKESK. The CDR3 DNA sequence: TGTGCCAGCAGCCAAGGAGGGTATAACCAGCCCCAGCATTTT. It encodes CASSQGGYNQPQHF.

This clonotype was observed many times. This sequence joins TRBV7-6 and TRBJ2-3, with 11 nucleotides matching TRBD2. Per germline, CDR1 SGHVS and CDR2 FNYEAQ. V dropped 5 bases and J dropped 0; count of bases not matched to a gene: 1. CDR3 length equals 15 residues. CDR3 in DNA: TGTGCCAGCAGCAGACTAGCGGGGAGCACAGATACGCAGTATTTT. Translation: CASSRLAGSTDTQYF.

A few counts support this clonotype. The CDR3 DNA reads TGCAGTGCTAGTTGGGGGGGGGACTATGGCTACACCTTC. Translation gives CSASWGGDYGYTF. V and J are TRBV20-1 and TRBJ1-2; D might be TRBD1 (5 bases). V shed 3 bases and J shed 3 bases, with 11 bases lying between them. CDR3 length: 13 residues. From germline, CDR1 is DFQATT and CDR2 SNEGSKA (reference sequence).

The chain recombines TRBV9 with TRBJ1-5; D uncertain. The CDR3 runs to 14 residues. With 3 bases removed from V and 9 bases from J, the gap between germline ends came to 16 bases. Germline V CDR1 and CDR2: SGDLS, YYNGEE. The CDR3 nucleotides read TGTGCCAGCAGCGCTCACCGGGTCCAGAGGCCCCAGCATTTT. It encodes CASSAHRVQRPQHF.

This clonotype was detected only a few times. The gene calls are TRBV7-9 and TRBJ2-1, with D possibly TRBD1 on 6 matching bases. Looked up from germline, CDR1 is SEHNR and CDR2 is FQNEAQ (reference sequence). V was cut by 6 bases and J by 10 bases, with 13 bases left in between. The CDR3 has 12 residues. As DNA, the CDR3 is TGTGCCAGCAGGAATTCAGGGGTAGAGCAGTTCTTC. Its translation is CASRNSGVEQFF. Full variable domain (rest looked up from reference TRBV7-9 and TRBJ2-1): DTGVSQNPRHKITKRGQNVTFRCDPISEHNRLYWYRQTLGQGPEFLTYFQNEAQLEKSRLLSDRFSAERPKGSFSTLEIQRTEQGDSAMYLCASRNSGVEQFFGPGTRLTVL.

This clonotype was detected many times. The chain has TRBV7-8 and TRBJ1-1; D unclear. The CDR3 has 15 amino acids. The germline CDR1 and CDR2 sequences are SGHVS and FQNEAQ. Trimming pared 1 base from V and 4 bases from J, leaving 13 bases between. The CDR3 nucleotides read TGTGCCAGCAGCTTAGGGTTTAGACTCGGCACTGAAGCTTTCTTT. Translating gives CASSLGFRLGTEAFF.

This clonotype was detected a few times. At one of its ends the junction is not consistent with the germline gene, which may arise from a read error. This rearrangement joins TRBV12-3 or TRBV12-4 to TRBJ2-7; the D gene is possibly TRBD1 (6 bases). This CDR3 region has 14 residues. In nucleotides, the CDR3 is TGTGCCGGCAGTTTGGGGACACGGTTCTACGAGCAGTACTTC. Its protein is CAGSLGTRFYEQYF.

The rearrangement links TRBV12-5 to TRBJ1-1, with D unresolved. This CDR3 spans 13 amino acids. V shed 3 bases and J shed 4 bases, with 9 bases lying between them. Germline V CDR1 and CDR2: LGHNT, FRNRAP. This CDR3 reads CASGFARATEAFF. Written as DNA, the CDR3 is TGTGCTAGTGGTTTTGCGCGGGCCACTGAAGCTTTCTTT.

This clonotype was observed once. A much larger clone differs by one base, so this may be a read error. This chain connects TRBV7-6 to TRBJ2-2; TRBD2 matches at 10 bases. Germline V gene lookup returns CDR1 SGHVS and CDR2 FNYEAQ. This CDR3 comprises 15 residues. The CDR3 protein is CTSSVSGGYTGELFF. For the CDR3, the DNA is TGTACCAGCAGCGTTAGCGGGGGGTACACCGGGGAGCTGTTTTTT.

The chain recombines TRBV14 with TRBJ2-5; possibly TRBD2 for D (5 bases). This CDR3 comprises 17 residues. V lost 4 bases and J lost 2, with 20 bases in between. CDR1 and CDR2 from the germline V gene are SGHDN and FVKESK. The CDR3 spells CASSLRLMDWIQETQYF. CDR3 DNA: TGTGCCAGCAGCCTACGCCTGATGGACTGGATACAAGAGACCCAGTACTTC.

Remarks on this clonotype: A much larger clonotype is one base distant, so this may be a read error. V gene TRBV4-2 combines with J gene TRBJ1-1, with D uncertain. Germline values: CDR1 LGHNA, CDR2 YNFKEQ. The CDR3 has 18 residues. CDR3 region: CASSQDLYGDHMNTKAFF. The CDR3 nucleotides read TGTGCCAGCAGCCAAGATCTTTATGGGGATCATATGAACACTAAAGCTTTCTTT.

The chain has TRBV12-3 or TRBV12-4 and TRBJ2-7, with D possibly matching TRBD1 (5 bases). This CDR3 is 13 amino acids long. V was pared by 6 bases and J by 1 base, with 10 bases between. The CDR3 nucleotides read TGTGCCAGCAGCCAGACAGCTTCCTACGAGCAGTACTTC. Protein sequence: CASSQTASYEQYF.

This clonotype was observed a handful of times. V usage is TRBV28 and J usage is TRBJ2-7, with D possibly TRBD1 on 6 matching bases. Per the germline V gene, CDR1 is MDHEN and CDR2 is SYDVKM. This CDR3 region has 14 residues. V lost 6 bases to trimming and J lost 1 base, with 13 bases between them. Written as DNA, the CDR3 is TGTGCCAGCAGAAACCGGGACACTTCCTACGAGCAGTACGTC. Translated: CASRNRDTSYEQYV.

The V gene is TRBV7-9, the J gene TRBJ1-2; D possibly corresponds to TRBD1 (5 bases). CDR3 length equals 15 residues. Per germline, CDR1 SEHNR and CDR2 FQNEAQ (reference sequence). V lost 0 bases, J lost 0 bases, and 8 bases lay in between. CDR3 nucleotides: TGTGCCAGCAGCTTAGCGCCAGGGCCTAACTATGGCTACACCTTC. Amino acid sequence: CASSLAPGPNYGYTF.

V usage is TRBV7-9 and J usage is TRBJ2-1; perhaps TRBD1 as D (6 bases). The CDR3 totals 16 residues. Deletions cut 3 bases from V and 0 bases from J, with 12 bases between. Germline V gives CDR1 SEHNR, CDR2 FQNEAQ (reference sequence). In nucleotides, the CDR3 is TGTGCCAGCAGCTTCCCAGGACAGTCCTCCTACAATGAGCAGTTCTTC. Its protein is CASSFPGQSSYNEQFF.

Regarding this clonotype: A much larger clone sits a single nucleotide away, making a read error possible. This chain joins TRBV7-9 and TRBJ1-2; no clear D gene. The CDR3 runs to 15 residues. Between the trimmed V and J ends, which lost 2 bases and 4 bases, there was a span of 14 bases. CDR1 and CDR2 from the germline V gene are SEHNR and FQNEAQ (reference sequence). CDR3 sequence: CASSLYASPSYGYTF. The CDR3 coding sequence is TGTGCCAGCAGCTTATATGCTAGCCCCTCCTATGGCTACACCTTC.

This clonotype was counted ten times or more. J is TRBJ1-2 and V is TRBV7-2; no definite D call. The germline V gene has CDR1 SGHTA and CDR2 FQGNSA. V shed 0 bases and J shed 4 bases, with 9 bases lying between them. The CDR3 loop spans 14 amino acids. The CDR3 nucleotides are TGTGCCAGCAGCTTAGCTCGAGGTCCCTATGGCTACACCTTC. Its protein is CASSLARGPYGYTF.

In its sample, this clonotype was seen once. The chain is built from TRBV12-5 and TRBJ2-7, with D hard to call. This CDR3 spans 13 amino acids. Trimming left V 1 base short and J 2 bases short, with 6 bases between. From germline, CDR1 is LGHNT and CDR2 FRNRAP. The CDR3 nucleotides are TGTGCTAGTGGTTTGGAGATTACCTACGAGCAGTACTTC. It encodes CASGLEITYEQYF.